The 5 T cell receptor beta chains in this list originate from one sample, sequenced in a study of spatial heterogeneity in lung cancer. TCRdb re-called the 5' RACE reads with MiXCR, one entry per CDR3 protein. Of about 17,000 distinct CDR3 sequences listed, about 18% are singletons. Documented time point: blood at routine non-recurrence follow-up after resection. Specimen: PBMCs, collected at follow-up. Every receptor here comes from a male donor with early-stage non-small cell lung cancer.

This clonotype has only a few counts. This chain links TRBV7-3 with TRBJ2-1; D unresolved. The V end was cut by 1 base, the J end by 4 bases, with 5 bases between. The CDR3 is made up of 13 amino acids. In germline, CDR1 is SGHTA, CDR2 FQGTGA. CDR3 DNA: TGTGCCAGCAGCTTAAGTCTTTACAATGAGCAGTTCTTC. Amino acid sequence: CASSLSLYNEQFF.

This clonotype was seen at least ten times. This chain connects TRBV14 to TRBJ1-6, with a possible D match to TRBD1 (5 bases). Germline V lookup: CDR1 SGHDN, CDR2 FVKESK. V lost 4 bases to trimming and J lost 0 bases, with 7 bases between them. This CDR3 has 15 residues. CDR3 loop: CASSPGSSYNSPLHF. The DNA of the CDR3 is TGTGCCAGCAGCCCAGGGAGCTCCTATAATTCACCCCTCCACTTT.

Judged by abundance, this clonotype is medium-sized. V gene TRBV7-9 combines with J gene TRBJ2-1; D assignment may be TRBD1 or TRBD2 (5 bases each). CDR3 length: 15 residues. From germline, CDR1 is SEHNR and CDR2 FQNEAQ (reference sequence). Trimming left V 5 bases short and J 7 bases short, with 18 bases between. In DNA, the CDR3 is TGTGCCAGCAGCCGGTCGGGGACCCCCAGAAATGAGCAGTTCTTC. Translating it yields CASSRSGTPRNEQFF. The variable domain in full, with the rest retrieved from reference TRBV7-9 and TRBJ2-1, is DTGVSQNPRHKITKRGQNVTFRCDPISEHNRLYWYRQTLGQGPEFLTYFQNEAQLEKSRLLSDRFSAERPKGSFSTLEIQRTEQGDSAMYLCASSRSGTPRNEQFFGPGTRLTVL.

This clonotype was recorded once. The J gene is TRBJ2-6, the V gene TRBV29-1; 11 bases align to TRBD1. Germline V CDR1 and CDR2: SQVTM, ANQGSEA. CDR3 size: 18 residues. Unmatched junction bases numbered 9, after V lost 5 bases and J lost 0 bases. This CDR3 is CSVPVGQGGTSGANVLTF. CDR3 nucleotide sequence: TGCAGCGTTCCTGTGGGACAGGGGGGGACCTCTGGGGCCAACGTCCTGACTTTC.

This clonotype was counted a few times. The chain uses TRBV19 and TRBJ2-2; D gene ambiguous. The CDR3 is 13 amino acids. Germline-derived CDR1 and CDR2 are LNHDA and SQIVND (reference sequence). Trimming took off 5 bases at V and 2 bases at J, with 6 bases between the two ends. CDR3 region: CASSDLNTGELFF. In DNA, the CDR3 is TGTGCCAGTAGTGATCTCAACACCGGGGAGCTGTTTTTT. Full variable domain (remainder filled in from reference TRBV19 and TRBJ2-2): DGGITQSPKYLFRKEGQNVTLSCEQNLNHDAMYWYRQDPGQGLRLIYYSQIVNDFQKGDIAEGYSVSREKKESFPLTVTSAQKNPTAFYLCASSDLNTGELFFGEGSRLTVL.